A single sample gave rise to the 27 T cell receptor beta chains below, sequenced in a study of control samples from healthy donors and cancer patients. Produced via immunoSEQ multiplex PCR; TCRdb's table is partial and in-frame only. The sample carries about 40,000 clones, 92% recorded once. Sequencing was carried out using blood. These receptors originate from a woman aged 50 to 60 in good health.

The chain recombines TRBV29-1 with TRBJ2-3, with 8 nucleotides matching TRBD1. V shed 5 bases and J 5 bases; nucleotides not matched to a gene: 12. The CDR3 covers 15 residues. The germline CDR1 and CDR2 sequences are SQVTM and ANQGSEA. The CDR3 loop is CSVFPRQGAVDTQYF. In DNA form, the CDR3 reads TGCAGCGTTTTCCCCCGGCAGGGGGCAGTAGATACGCAGTATTTT.

The chain employs TRBV9 and TRBJ2-2, with D perhaps matching TRBD2 (7 bases). Trimming took off 0 bases at V and 7 bases at J, with 31 bases between the two ends. CDR3 length: 21 residues. Germline lookup yields CDR1 SGDLS and CDR2 YYNGEE. CDR3 region: CASSVARTNGRTAGRGGELFF. The CDR3 DNA is TGTGCCAGCAGCGTAGCTCGTACAAACGGTCGGACAGCGGGACGCGGCGGGGAGCTGTTTTTT.

The chain has TRBV30 and TRBJ1-2; D is possibly TRBD1 (5 bases). The germline V gene has CDR1 GTSNPN and CDR2 SVGIG (reference sequence). CDR3 length: 13 residues. Trimming took off 1 base at V and 2 bases at J, with 8 bases between the two ends. CDR3 nucleotides: TGTGCCTGGAGTGAGGCAGGGAACTATGGCTACACCTTC. As protein: CAWSEAGNYGYTF. The complete variable domain, with remaining parts taken from reference TRBV30 and TRBJ1-2, reads SQTIHQWPATLVQPVGSPLSLECTVEGTSNPNLYWYRQAAGRGLQLLFYSVGIGQISSEVPQNLSASRPQDRQFILSSKKLLLSDSGFYLCAWSEAGNYGYTFGSGTRLTVV.

This clone was found once. The V and J genes are TRBV6-4 and TRBJ1-2; maybe TRBD1 (6 bases). There are 14 residues in the CDR3. CDR1 MRHNA and CDR2 SNTAGT come from the germline V gene. Trimming cost V 6 bases and J 8 bases, with 19 bases left between them. This chain's CDR3 is CASSPDRLANGYTF. The CDR3 DNA reads TGTGCCAGCAGCCCGGACAGACTAGCGAACGGCTACACCTTC.

The J gene is TRBJ2-6, the V gene TRBV5-1; D unclear. Germline V gene lookup returns CDR1 SGHRS and CDR2 YFSETQ. Trimming shortened V by 4 bases and J by 4 bases, and 9 bases separated the two germline ends. The CDR3 length is 14 residues. CDR3: CASSPTGGANVLTF. CDR3 nucleotides: TGCGCCAGCAGCCCAACGGGCGGGGCCAACGTCCTGACTTTC.

The chain is built from TRBV9 and TRBJ1-5, with D maybe TRBD1 (5 bases). Trimming pared 0 bases from V and 7 bases from J, leaving 11 bases between. Germline V gene sequence: CDR1 SGDLS, CDR2 YYNGEE. This CDR3 has 14 residues. CDR3 region: CASSVESRGQPQHF. The CDR3, as DNA: TGTGCCAGCAGCGTAGAGTCTCGGGGGCAGCCCCAGCATTTT.

The genes are TRBV4-3 and TRBJ1-2; 7 bases are shared with TRBD1. V shed 0 bases, J shed 4 bases, and the junction held 5 bases outside the gene matches. Germline V gene sequence: CDR1 LGHNA, CDR2 YSLEER. There are 15 residues in the CDR3. CDR3 in DNA: TGCGCCAGCAGCCAAGATGGACAGGCCCTCTATGGCTACACCTTC. It yields the protein CASSQDGQALYGYTF.

Here the CDR3 reads CASSQSRSNQPQHF. The CDR3 DNA sequence: TGCGCCAGCAGCCAATCCAGAAGCAATCAGCCCCAGCATTTT. The rearrangement links TRBV4-1 to TRBJ1-5; D unclear. The CDR3 has 14 amino acids. Between the trimmed V and J ends, which lost 2 bases and 1 base, there was a span of 6 bases. Germline-derived CDR1 and CDR2 are MGHRA and YSYEKL.

This sequence joins TRBV27 and TRBJ2-5; possibly TRBD2 for D (6 bases). The CDR3 consists of 16 residues. The V and J ends lost 3 bases and 5 bases respectively, with 19 bases between them. Germline CDR1 is MNHEY and CDR2 is SMNVEV (reference sequence). CDR3 protein: CASSLGTSPTGETQYF. The CDR3 DNA sequence: TGTGCCAGCAGTTTGGGGACTTCCCCCACTGGGGAGACCCAGTACTTC.

The gene calls are TRBV18 and TRBJ2-6, with 11 bases matching TRBD1. The germline V gene has CDR1 KGHSH and CDR2 LQKENI. The CDR3 loop spans 18 amino acids. Germline trimming cut 2 bases from V and 4 bases from J; bases unmatched to any gene: 7. For the CDR3, the DNA is TGTGCCAGCTCACCATTCTGGACAGGGGGCTTAGGGGCCAACGTCCTGACTTTC. Protein sequence: CASSPFWTGGLGANVLTF.

J is TRBJ1-6 and V is TRBV28, with D perhaps matching TRBD1 (5 bases). The CDR3 spans 15 residues. Trimming removed 5 bases at V and 6 bases at J, with 14 bases between. Germline loops: CDR1 MDHEN, CDR2 SYDVKM. The CDR3 nucleotides read TGTGCCAGCAGTCTAAACCAGGGTGGTAATTCACCCCTCCACTTT. Its protein product is CASSLNQGGNSPLHF.

This chain connects TRBV5-1 to TRBJ1-3; 7 nucleotides match TRBD1. V trimming: 1 base; J trimming: 6 bases; junction bases outside the gene matches: 4. Germline V lookup: CDR1 SGHRS, CDR2 YFSETQ. The CDR3 runs to 14 residues. CDR3 in amino acids: CASSLRGQTNTIYF. The CDR3 nucleotides read TGCGCCAGCAGCTTGAGGGGGCAGACAAACACCATATATTTT.

The rearrangement links TRBV4-3 to TRBJ1-1; D is uncertain. The V end was cut by 4 bases, the J end by 3 bases, with 9 bases between. Per germline, CDR1 LGHNA and CDR2 YSLEER. The CDR3 length is 13 residues. The CDR3 sequence: CASSRLRDTEAFF. The CDR3 DNA follows: TGCGCCAGCAGCCGTCTGAGGGACACTGAAGCTTTCTTT.

The rearrangement uses TRBV2 and TRBJ2-1, with 9 bases aligning to TRBD2. Germline V gene sequence: CDR1 SNHLY, CDR2 FYNNEI. This CDR3 is built from 15 residues. Losses at the gene ends were 4 bases for V and 8 bases for J; bases not matched to a gene: 9. Here the CDR3 reads CASSVAGGAADEQFF. The CDR3 nucleotides read TGTGCCAGCAGTGTCGCGGGGGGGGCCGCGGATGAGCAGTTCTTC.

The chain combines TRBV7-2 with TRBJ1-5, with D possibly TRBD1 on 5 matching bases. The CDR3 runs to 13 residues. V lost 2 bases, J lost 7 bases, and 9 bases lay in between. Germline CDR1 reads SGHTA; CDR2 reads FQGNSA. This chain's CDR3 is CASSLFGAQPQHF. CDR3 DNA sequence: TGTGCCAGCAGCTTATTCGGGGCACAGCCCCAGCATTTT.

This clone occurred once. The genes are TRBV5-8 and TRBJ2-5; no reliable D call. This CDR3 has 13 residues. The V gene lost 4 bases and the J gene lost 2 bases, with 9 bases spanning the gap. Germline V lookup: CDR1 SGHTS, CDR2 YDEGEE. The CDR3 nucleotides read TGTGCCAGCAGCATAGACTGGCAAGAGACCCAGTACTTC. It is translated as CASSIDWQETQYF.

Points on this clone: Other DNA sequences in the sample encode the same CDR3. V usage is TRBV6-6 and J usage is TRBJ1-1, with 8 positions matching TRBD1. The CDR3 sequence is 16 residues long. In germline, CDR1 is MNHNY, CDR2 SVGAGI (reference sequence). With 5 bases clipped from V and 5 bases from J, the junction kept 13 bases outside the gene matches. The CDR3 DNA sequence: TGTGCCAGCAGTGGGTCGGGCGCGACAGGGGCGACTGAAGCTTTCTTT. Its protein product is CASSGSGATGATEAFF.

This clone was seen only a few times. The V and J genes are TRBV7-9 and TRBJ1-1; D may be TRBD1 (5 bases). The germline V gene encodes CDR1 SEHNR and CDR2 FQNEAQ (reference sequence). V lost 5 bases, J lost 1 base, and 14 bases lay in between. CDR3 length: 15 residues. CDR3 DNA: TGTGCCAGCAGCCCTCGGGGCGGGTCGAACACTGAAGCTTTCTTT. It encodes CASSPRGGSNTEAFF.

To note about this clone: Because the CDR3 is missing its conserved closing phenylalanine or tryptophan, this is likely a read error. The DNA is omitted, as the CDR3 cannot be located on it reliably, and the CDR3 follows TCRdb's listing. The rearrangement uses TRBV6-2 or TRBV6-3 and TRBJ2-7; the table gives TRBD1 as D, unverified against the DNA. The CDR3 totals 13 residues, both ends included. Germline V CDR1 and CDR2: MNHEY, SVGEGT. The CDR3 sequence: CASSWSLRDRGWI.

This chain joins TRBV15 and TRBJ1-4; no clear D gene. Germline V lookup: CDR1 LNHNV, CDR2 YYDKDF (reference sequence). With 3 bases removed from V and 0 bases from J, the gap between germline ends came to 23 bases. This CDR3 has 20 residues. The DNA for the CDR3 is TGTGCCACCAGCAGTCCCCTCGGACGGATGAAAACCTCAACTAATGAAAAACTGTTTTTT. Translation gives CATSSPLGRMKTSTNEKLFF. Based on the CDR3 plus reference TRBV15 and TRBJ1-4, the full variable domain is DAMVIQNPRYQVTQFGKPVTLSCSQTLNHNVMYWYQQKSSQAPKLLFHYYDKDFNNEADTPDNFQSRRPNTSFCFLDIRSPGLGDTAMYLCATSSPLGRMKTSTNEKLFFGSGTQLSVL.

The rearrangement links TRBV20-1 to TRBJ2-7; no reliable D call. Germline loops: CDR1 DFQATT, CDR2 SNEGSKA (reference sequence). V was cut by 3 bases and J by 6 bases, with 12 bases left in between. CDR3 length: 12 amino acids. CDR3: CSASSPPLEQYF. CDR3 in DNA: TGCAGTGCTAGTAGCCCTCCTCTCGAGCAGTACTTC.

The V gene is TRBV5-1, the J gene TRBJ1-1; D unresolved. The CDR3 length is 14 residues. Germline V gives CDR1 SGHRS, CDR2 YFSETQ. The V end lost 0 bases, the J end lost 2 bases, and 8 bases lay between the germline ends. CDR3 region: CASSLAQANTEAFF. CDR3 nucleotide sequence: TGCGCCAGCAGCTTGGCTCAGGCCAACACTGAAGCTTTCTTT. Together with reference TRBV5-1 and TRBJ1-1, the CDR3 gives the full variable domain: KAGVTQTPRYLIKTRGQQVTLSCSPISGHRSVSWYQQTPGQGLQFLFEYFSETQRNKGNFPGRFSGRQFSNSRSEMNVSTLELGDSALYLCASSLAQANTEAFFGQGTRLTVV.

The chain couples TRBV2 to TRBJ2-5; D call uncertain. Germline-derived CDR1 and CDR2 are SNHLY and FYNNEI. The V and J ends lost 4 bases and 7 bases respectively, with 10 bases between them. CDR3 length: 12 amino acids. This CDR3 reads CASSGLVGTQYF. The CDR3 coding sequence is TGTGCCAGCAGTGGTTTAGTGGGGACCCAGTACTTC. The entire variable domain, with the rest obtained from reference TRBV2 and TRBJ2-5, is as follows: EPEVTQTPSHQVTQMGQEVILRCVPISNHLYFYWYRQILGQKVEFLVSFYNNEISEKSEIFDDQFSVERPDGSNFTLKIRSTKLEDSAMYFCASSGLVGTQYFGPGTRLLVL.

The CDR3 DNA is TGTGCCAGTAGTTTTCTGGGTAGCAATCAGCCCCAGCATTTT. Protein product: CASSFLGSNQPQHF. The chain joins TRBV19 to TRBJ1-5; D gene ambiguous. The CDR3 contains 14 residues. V lost 5 bases and J lost 0, with 8 bases in between. Germline CDR1 LNHDA, CDR2 SQIVND (reference sequence).

The chain carries TRBV7-9 and TRBJ2-1; tentative D call: TRBD1 (6 bases). The CDR3 consists of 15 residues. Germline-derived CDR1 and CDR2 are SEHNR and FQNEAQ (reference sequence). V gave up 2 bases and J gave up 10 bases, with 18 bases separating them. In DNA, the CDR3 is TGTGCCAGCAGCTTAAAGCTCGGAGCAGGGGCCGAGCAGTTCTTC. This encodes CASSLKLGAGAEQFF.

This chain links TRBV7-2 with TRBJ2-7; D may match TRBD1 or TRBD2 (6 bases each). Germline-derived CDR1 and CDR2 are SGHTA and FQGNSA. The CDR3 spans 13 residues. V was shortened by 4 bases and J by 4 bases, with 11 bases between the two germline ends. The CDR3 loop reads CASSSPGAYEQYF. The DNA of the CDR3 is TGTGCCAGCAGCTCCCCGGGGGCGTACGAGCAGTACTTC.

This chain joins TRBV11-2 and TRBJ1-5, with D perhaps TRBD1 (5 bases). The CDR3 consists of 15 residues. Germline CDR1 reads SGHAT; CDR2 reads FQNNGV. V was shortened by 3 bases and J by 4 bases, with 13 bases between the two germline ends. The CDR3, as DNA: TGTGCCAGCAGCTTTCTGCGACAGATGAATCAGCCCCAGCATTTT. Translated: CASSFLRQMNQPQHF.